The clone carrying this TCR beta chain was detected ten times or more. Its cognate antigen is unknown. Sequence at one end of the junction differs from germline and may be a read error. The sample is drawn from a study of T cells in Graves' hyperthyroidism and ophthalmopathy. What was amplified from RNA transcripts were TCR beta CDR3 regions. Using the HTBI primer set, a first-round RT-PCR was run on the TCR CDR3. TCRdb called the multiplex PCR reads again in MiXCR, with one record for every CDR3 protein. The sample lists 800,000 or so distinct CDR3 sequences; about two fifths were seen once. Uncontrolled infection, other autoimmune disease, pregnancy or lactation disqualified patients from enrolment. On the basis of clinical symptoms, serum thyroxine and TRAb, thyroid ultrasound and orbital computed tomography, diagnoses were made. The CDR3 contains 11 residues. Whole-study results and caveats: The model forecast ophthalmopathy, anticipating it by a median around 6.5 months before onset. Clonotypes that were expanded in thyroid above 0.001 mostly appeared in blood too.

This sequence originates from a man aged 18 to 30 with Graves' hyperthyroidism. The chain carries TRBV12-3 or TRBV12-4 and TRBJ2-7; no reliable D call. Sequenced material: blood. This CDR3 is CASSVAYEQYF. The CDR3 nucleotides are TGTGCCAGCAGTGTAGCCTACGAGCAGTACTTC.